The entry below describes one T cell receptor (beta chain). Its matching antigen is unknown. This sample is drawn from a study of cytomegalovirus exposure and HLA in healthy donors. The overall study: Sequencing of around 200 million T cells in an earlier analysis found 95 million to 120 million unique TCR beta sequences. Within the Caucasian-associated ancestry cluster were roughly 81% of the approximately 400 genotyped donors. Regarding the study as a whole: HLA restriction was apparent for most CMV-associated TCR beta chains in a later analysis.

This CDR3 has 14 residues. Trimming shortened V by 1 base and J by 4 bases, and 11 bases separated the two germline ends. From germline, CDR1 is SGHTA and CDR2 FQGNSA. The PCR used 60 Vbeta and 13 Jbeta primers. Assay used: immunoSEQ multiplex PCR; TCRdb lists only in-frame clones, some missing. This sample has about 150,000 clones; approximately 78% occur once, and the top ten carry roughly 2.3%. The chain joins TRBV7-2 to TRBJ2-7, with TRBD2 as a possible D gene (6 bases). The TCR sequence derives from a male donor in good health and CMV-seronegative. Sample: PBMCs. The CDR3 reads CASSLGGGNYEQYF. CDR3 coding DNA: TGTGCCAGCAGCTTAGGGGGCGGGAATTACGAGCAGTACTTC.